This T cell receptor beta chain was documented in a study of shared clonotypes between healthy human individuals. General study results and limits: Across subsets, estimated richness was generally greater for naive than for memory populations.

This clone was seen once. Its antigen is not identified. V lost 7 bases to trimming and J lost 9 bases, with 19 bases between them. Germline values: CDR1 MDHEN, CDR2 SYDVKM. The CDR3 covers 14 residues. The table came from immunoSEQ multiplex PCR; TCRdb's copy has only in-frame clones and leaves some out. The profile shows 2 million to 2.5 million clones, 85% to 95% of them singletons. Caucasian adults living in Nashville, Tennessee, provided all samples. This clonotype originated in a young man in good health. Some clones in this sample may be carry-over from other donors' samples. The material sequenced was naive CD4+ T cells from PBMCs. The subset is: CD45RA+ positively selected. The chain recombines TRBV28 with TRBJ1-5; D is perhaps TRBD1 (6 bases). This chain's CDR3 is CASTPTGSIMPQHF. Written as DNA, the CDR3 is TGTGCCAGCACACCAACAGGGTCTATAATGCCCCAGCATTTT.